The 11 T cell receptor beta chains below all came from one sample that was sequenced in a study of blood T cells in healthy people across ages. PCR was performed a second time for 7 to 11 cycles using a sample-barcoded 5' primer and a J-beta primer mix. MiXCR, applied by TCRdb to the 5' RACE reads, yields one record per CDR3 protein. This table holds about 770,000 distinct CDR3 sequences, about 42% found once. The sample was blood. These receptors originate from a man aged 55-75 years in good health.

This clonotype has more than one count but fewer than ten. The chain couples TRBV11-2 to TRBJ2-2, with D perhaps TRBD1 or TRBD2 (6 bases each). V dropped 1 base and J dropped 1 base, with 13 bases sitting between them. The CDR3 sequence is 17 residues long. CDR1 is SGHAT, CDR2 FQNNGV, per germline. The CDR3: CASSLGSGALNTGELFF. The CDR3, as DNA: TGTGCCAGCAGCTTAGGGTCGGGGGCCTTGAACACCGGGGAGCTGTTTTTT.

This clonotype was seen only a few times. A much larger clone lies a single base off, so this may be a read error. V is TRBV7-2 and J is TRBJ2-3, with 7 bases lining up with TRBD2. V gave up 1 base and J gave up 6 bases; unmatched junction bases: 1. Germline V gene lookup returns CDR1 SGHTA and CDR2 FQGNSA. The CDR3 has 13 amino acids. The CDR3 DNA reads TGTGCCAGCAGCTTAGTGGGGGGGGATACGCAGTATTTT. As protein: CASSLVGGDTQYF.

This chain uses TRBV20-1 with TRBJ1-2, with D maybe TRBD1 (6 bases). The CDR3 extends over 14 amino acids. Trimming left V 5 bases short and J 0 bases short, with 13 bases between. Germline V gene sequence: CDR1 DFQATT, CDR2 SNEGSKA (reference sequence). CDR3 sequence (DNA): TGCAGTGCTCCCCGACAGGTCCCTAACTATGGCTACACCTTC. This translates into CSAPRQVPNYGYTF.

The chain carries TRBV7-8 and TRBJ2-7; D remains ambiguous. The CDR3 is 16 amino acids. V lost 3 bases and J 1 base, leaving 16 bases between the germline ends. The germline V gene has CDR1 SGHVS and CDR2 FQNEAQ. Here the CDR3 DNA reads TGTGCCAGCAGCTTTGGTCCGGCGGTCTCTTCCTACGAGCAGTACTTC. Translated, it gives CASSFGPAVSSYEQYF.

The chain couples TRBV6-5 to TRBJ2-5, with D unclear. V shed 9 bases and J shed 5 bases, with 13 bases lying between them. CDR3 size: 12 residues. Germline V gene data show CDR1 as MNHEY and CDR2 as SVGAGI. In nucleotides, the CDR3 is TGTGCCAGTAGATCTTGGAGTGAGACCCAGTACTTC. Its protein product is CASRSWSETQYF.

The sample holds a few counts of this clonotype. The CDR3 sequence: CASSIDQGSYNEQYF. CDR3 nucleotide sequence: TGTGCCAGTAGTATCGACCAGGGCTCTTACAATGAGCAGTACTTC. The V and J genes are TRBV19 and TRBJ2-7; the D gene is possibly TRBD1 (5 bases). Trimming took off 3 bases at V and 7 bases at J, with 19 bases between the two ends. The CDR3 spans 15 residues. Germline V lookup: CDR1 LNHDA, CDR2 SQIVND (reference sequence).

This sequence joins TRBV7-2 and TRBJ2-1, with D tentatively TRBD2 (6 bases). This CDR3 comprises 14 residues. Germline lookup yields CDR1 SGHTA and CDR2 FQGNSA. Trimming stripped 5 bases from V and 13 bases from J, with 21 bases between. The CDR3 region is CASSQSGLQETQFF. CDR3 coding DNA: TGTGCCAGCAGCCAGTCGGGACTTCAAGAGACCCAGTTCTTC.

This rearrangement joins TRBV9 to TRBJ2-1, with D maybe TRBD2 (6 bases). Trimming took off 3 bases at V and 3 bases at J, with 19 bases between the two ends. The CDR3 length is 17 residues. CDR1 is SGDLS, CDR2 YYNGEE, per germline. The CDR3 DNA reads TGTGCCAGCAGCGCCCTATTCCGGGACTCGAACTACAATGAGCAGTTCTTC. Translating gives CASSALFRDSNYNEQFF.

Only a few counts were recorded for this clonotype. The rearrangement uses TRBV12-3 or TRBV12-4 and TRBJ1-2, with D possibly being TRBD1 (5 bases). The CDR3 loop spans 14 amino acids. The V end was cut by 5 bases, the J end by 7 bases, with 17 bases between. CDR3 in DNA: TGTGCCAGCAGTCGCGTCAACCTGAGGGGTGGCTACACCTTC. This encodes CASSRVNLRGGYTF.

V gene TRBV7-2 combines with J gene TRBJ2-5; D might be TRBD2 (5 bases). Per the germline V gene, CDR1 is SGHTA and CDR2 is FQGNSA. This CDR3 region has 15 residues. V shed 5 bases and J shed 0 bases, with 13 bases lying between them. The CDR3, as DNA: TGTGCCAGCAGCCGAGGGAGTGGCTACCAAGAGACCCAGTACTTC. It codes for CASSRGSGYQETQYF.

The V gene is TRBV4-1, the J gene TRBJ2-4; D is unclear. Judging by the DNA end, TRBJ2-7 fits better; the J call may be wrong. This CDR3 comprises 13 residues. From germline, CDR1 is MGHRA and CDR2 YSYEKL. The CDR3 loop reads CASSPDESYEQYF. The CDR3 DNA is TGCGCCAGCAGCCCAGACGAGTCCTACGAGCAGTACTTC.